This T cell receptor (beta chain) was sequenced in a study of blood T cell repertoires in COVID-19. Study processing details: Estimates of nucleated cell counts were drawn from the amplification of reference gene primers. Sequencing was performed with immunoSEQ multiplex PCR; in TCRdb, only in-frame clones are kept and a portion is missing. V and J calls and clone size are copied from that table; D and trimming were computed from the DNA. The data hold 70,000 to 100,000 clones, with about 90% observed a single time. Seattle cases were enrolled at active infection and followed longitudinally. V was clipped by 6 bases and J by 2 bases; unmatched bases: 5. The CDR3 sequence is 14 residues long. Looked up from germline, CDR1 is MDHEN and CDR2 is SYDVKM.

This TCR came from a man in his fifties or sixties with COVID-19, enrolled during active disease. The chain combines TRBV28 with TRBJ2-3; 7 bases match TRBD2. Sequencing input: peripheral blood. The CDR3 loop is CASRLAGFTDTQYF. CDR3 DNA: TGTGCCAGCAGATTAGCGGGCTTCACAGATACGCAGTATTTT.